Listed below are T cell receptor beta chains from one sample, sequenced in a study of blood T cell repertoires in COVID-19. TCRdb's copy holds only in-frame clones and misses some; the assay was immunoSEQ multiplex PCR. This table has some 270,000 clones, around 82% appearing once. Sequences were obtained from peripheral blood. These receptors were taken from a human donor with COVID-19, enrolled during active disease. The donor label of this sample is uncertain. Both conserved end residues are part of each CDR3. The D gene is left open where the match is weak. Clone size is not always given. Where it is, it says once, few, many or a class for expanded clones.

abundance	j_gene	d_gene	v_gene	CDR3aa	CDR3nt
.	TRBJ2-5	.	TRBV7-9	CASSLGGAWETQYF	TGTGCCAGCAGCTTAGGTGGGGCTTGGGAGACCCAGTACTTC
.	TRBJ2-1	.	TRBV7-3	CASSPEARGNNEQFF	TGTGCCAGCAGCCCCGAGGCACGGGGAAACAATGAGCAGTTCTTC
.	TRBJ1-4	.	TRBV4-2	CASSHTVRQRHEKLFF	TGTGCCAGCAGCCACACCGTGAGACAACGACATGAAAAACTGTTTTTT
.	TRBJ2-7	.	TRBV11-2	CASSLGQNSYEQYF	TGTGCCAGCAGCTTAGGGCAAAACTCCTACGAGCAGTACTTC
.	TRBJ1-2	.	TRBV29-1	CSVDIAGALYGYTF	TGCAGCGTGGATATCGCAGGGGCCCTCTATGGCTACACCTTC
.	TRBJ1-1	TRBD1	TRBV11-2	CASSLGGQGYTEAFF	TGTGCCAGCAGCTTAGGGGGACAGGGGTACACTGAAGCTTTCTTT
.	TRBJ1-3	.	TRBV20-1	CSASHPDSGNTIYF	TGCAGTGCTAGTCATCCAGACTCTGGAAACACCATATATTTT
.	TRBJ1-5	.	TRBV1	CTSKFTGGNQPQHF	TGCACCAGCAAGTTCACAGGCGGCAATCAGCCCCAGCATTTT
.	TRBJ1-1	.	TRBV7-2	CASSLPGQLDVTEAFF	TGTGCCAGCAGCTTACCCGGACAGCTCGATGTCACTGAAGCTTTCTTT
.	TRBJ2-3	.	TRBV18	CASSPLQRISTDTQYF	TGTGCCAGCTCACCCCTCCAGCGGATTAGCACAGATACGCAGTATTTT
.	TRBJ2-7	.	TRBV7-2	CASSLVGHSGPMEDEQYF	TGTGCCAGCAGCTTAGTCGGACATAGCGGCCCGATGGAGGACGAGCAGTACTTC
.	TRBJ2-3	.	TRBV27	CASSSPGVVTDTQYF	TGTGCCAGCAGTTCCCCGGGAGTCGTGACAGATACGCAGTATTTT
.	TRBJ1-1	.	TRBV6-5	CASSRDTEAFF	TGTGCCAGCAGTAGAGACACTGAAGCTTTCTTT
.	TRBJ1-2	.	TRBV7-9	CASSLGAADVKNGYTF	TGTGCCAGCAGCTTAGGGGCAGCGGACGTTAAAAATGGCTACACCTTC
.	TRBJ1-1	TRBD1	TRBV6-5	CASRGQGGSPEAFF	TGTGCCAGCAGGGGTCAGGGGGGATCCCCTGAAGCTTTCTTT
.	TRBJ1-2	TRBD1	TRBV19	CAVEGQAYGYTF	TGTGCCGTCGAGGGACAGGCCTATGGCTACACCTTC
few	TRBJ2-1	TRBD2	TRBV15	CATSRDRLLAGANEQFF	TGTGCCACCAGCAGAGATCGTTTACTAGCGGGAGCCAATGAGCAGTTCTTC
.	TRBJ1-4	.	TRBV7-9	CASSLVPGANEKLFF	TGTGCCAGCAGCTTAGTGCCAGGGGCTAATGAAAAACTGTTTTTT
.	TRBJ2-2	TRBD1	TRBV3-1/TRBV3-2	CASSQVPNRGPTGELFF	TGTGCCAGCAGCCAAGTACCAAACAGGGGGCCGACCGGGGAGCTGTTTTTT
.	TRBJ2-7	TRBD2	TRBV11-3	CASSLDGGGSEQYF	TGTGCCAGCAGCTTAGATGGCGGGGGGTCGGAGCAGTACTTC
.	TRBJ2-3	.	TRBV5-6	CASSPVVDSPIDTQYF	TGTGCCAGCAGCCCGGTCGTGGACTCCCCGATAGATACGCAGTATTTT
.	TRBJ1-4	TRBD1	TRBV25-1	CASSEYSGQGNEKLFF	TGTGCCAGCAGTGAATATAGCGGACAGGGGAATGAAAAACTGTTTTTT
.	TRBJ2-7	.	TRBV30	CAWSSGGTKQYF	TGTGCCTGGAGTTCTGGGGGGACGAAGCAGTACTTC
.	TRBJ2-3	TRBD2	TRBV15	CATSRPGTSGTVDTQYF	TGTGCCACCAGCAGACCAGGGACTAGCGGGACAGTAGATACGCAGTATTTT
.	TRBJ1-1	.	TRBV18	CASSLGPGGNTEAFF	TGTGCCAGCTCACTTGGACCCGGAGGAAACACTGAAGCTTTCTTT
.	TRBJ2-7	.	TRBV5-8	CASSLVPFYEQYF	TGTGCCAGCAGCTTGGTTCCATTTTACGAGCAGTACTTC
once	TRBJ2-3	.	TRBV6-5	CATGESGLPTDTQYF	TGTGCCACTGGAGAAAGCGGGCTCCCCACAGATACGCAGTATTTT
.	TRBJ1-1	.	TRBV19	CASRNDRPTATEAFF	TGTGCCAGTAGGAATGACAGGCCGACCGCCACTGAAGCTTTCTTT
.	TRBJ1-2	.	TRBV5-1	CASTDTVDYGYTF	TGCGCCAGCACGGACACAGTGGACTATGGCTACACCTTC
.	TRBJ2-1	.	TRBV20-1	CSASSIEVEFF	TGCAGTGCTAGTAGTATAGAAGTGGAGTTCTTC
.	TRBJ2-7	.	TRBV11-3	CASSLDRFSYEQYF	TGTGCCAGCAGCTTAGACAGGTTTTCCTACGAGCAGTACTTC
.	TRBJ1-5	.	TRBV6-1	CASSDGGRSNQPQHF	TGTGCCAGCAGTGACGGGGGGAGAAGCAATCAGCCCCAGCATTTT
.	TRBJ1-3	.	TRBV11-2	CASSLGSASGNTIYF	TGTGCCAGCAGCTTAGGCAGCGCCTCTGGAAACACCATATATTTT
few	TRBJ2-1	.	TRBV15	CATSRETPSSYNEQFF	TGTGCCACCAGCAGAGAGACTCCTAGCTCCTACAATGAGCAGTTCTTC
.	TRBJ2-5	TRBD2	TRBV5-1	CASSLGPLAGNQETQYF	TGCGCCAGCAGCTTGGGCCCCTTAGCGGGGAATCAAGAGACCCAGTACTTC
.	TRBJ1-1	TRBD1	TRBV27	CASSRPDRANTEAFF	TGTGCCAGCAGTCGCCCGGACAGGGCCAACACTGAAGCTTTCTTT
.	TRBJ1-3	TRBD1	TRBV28	CASSPLTGGRNTIYF	TGTGCCAGCAGTCCCTTGACAGGGGGCCGAAACACCATATATTTT
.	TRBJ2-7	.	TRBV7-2	CASSFSLEYEQYF	TGTGCCAGCAGCTTTTCCCTAGAGTACGAGCAGTACTTC
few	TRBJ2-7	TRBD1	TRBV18	CASSPPGQYYEQYF	TGTGCCAGCTCACCCCCGGGACAGTACTACGAGCAGTACTTC
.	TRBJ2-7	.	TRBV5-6	CASSRRQAPKESYEQYF	TGTGCCAGCAGCCGGAGACAGGCTCCAAAAGAGTCCTACGAGCAGTACTTC
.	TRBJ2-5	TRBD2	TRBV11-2	CASSLGPIAGPEETQYF	TGTGCCAGCAGCTTAGGCCCCATAGCGGGACCCGAAGAGACCCAGTACTTC
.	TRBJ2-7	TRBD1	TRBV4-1	CASSLRDRGSYEQYF	TGCGCCAGCAGCCTCCGGGACAGGGGTAGTTACGAGCAGTACTTC